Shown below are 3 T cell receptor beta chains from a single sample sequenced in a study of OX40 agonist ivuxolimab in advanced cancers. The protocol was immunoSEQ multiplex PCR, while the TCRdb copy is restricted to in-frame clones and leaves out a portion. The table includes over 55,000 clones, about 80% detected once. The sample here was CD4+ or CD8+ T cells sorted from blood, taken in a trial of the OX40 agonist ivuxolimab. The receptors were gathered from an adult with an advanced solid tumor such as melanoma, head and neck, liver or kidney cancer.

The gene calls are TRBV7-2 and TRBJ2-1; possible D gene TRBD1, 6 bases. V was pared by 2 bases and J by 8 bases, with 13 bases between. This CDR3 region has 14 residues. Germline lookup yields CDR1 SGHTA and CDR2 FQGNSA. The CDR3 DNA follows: TGTGCCAGCAGCTTAAGAACAGGGTGGGATGAGCAGTTCTTC. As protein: CASSLRTGWDEQFF.

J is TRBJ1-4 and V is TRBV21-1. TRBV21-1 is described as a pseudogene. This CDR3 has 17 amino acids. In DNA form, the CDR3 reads TGTGCCAGCAGAAACCTCGAGTCGGGGCGCGCTAATGAAAAACTGTTTTTT. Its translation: CASRNLESGRANEKLFF.

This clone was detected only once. CDR3 in amino acids: CASSTGRQGALGNTIYF. CDR3 bases: TGTGCCAGTAGTACCGGAAGACAGGGGGCTCTGGGAAACACCATATATTTT. The V gene is TRBV19, the J gene TRBJ1-3; 10 positions agree with TRBD1. The ends lost 4 bases at V and 4 bases at J; junction bases unmatched: 10. Germline V gene data show CDR1 as LNHDA and CDR2 as SQIVND (reference sequence). The CDR3 has 17 residues.